What follows are 15 T cell receptor beta chains derived from one specimen sequenced in a study of shared clonotypes between healthy human individuals. Produced via immunoSEQ multiplex PCR; TCRdb's table is partial and in-frame only. Of hundreds of thousands of clones in the sample, 95% to 97% were seen once. CD45RO-negative, CCR7-selected cells formed the naive CD8 fraction, which excluded terminally differentiated effector memory CD45RA+ cells. The sequenced material came from naive CD8+ T cells sorted from blood. These TCRs come from a woman aged 30 to 39 in good health.

The chain joins TRBV5-6 to TRBJ2-1; unclear D gene. In germline, CDR1 is SGHDT, CDR2 YYEEEE. The CDR3 extends over 16 amino acids. V lost 4 bases to trimming and J lost 5 bases, with 19 bases between them. The CDR3 spells CASSAPSELSDNEQFF. CDR3 nucleotides: TGTGCCAGCAGCGCCCCTAGTGAGTTATCGGACAATGAGCAGTTCTTC.

V is TRBV7-9 and J is TRBJ2-3; D may be TRBD1 or TRBD2 (5 bases each). CDR3 length equals 14 residues. Looked up from germline, CDR1 is SEHNR and CDR2 is FQNEAQ (reference sequence). Between the trimmed V and J ends, which lost 3 bases and 7 bases, there was a span of 14 bases. The CDR3 protein is CASSLNSDRYTQYF. CDR3 nucleotide sequence: TGTGCCAGCAGCTTGAATAGCGACAGATATACGCAGTATTTT.

The rearrangement uses TRBV4-1 and TRBJ2-3; D might be TRBD1 (5 bases). CDR1 is MGHRA, CDR2 YSYEKL, per germline. With 4 bases removed from V and 2 bases from J, the gap between germline ends came to 13 bases. The CDR3 consists of 15 residues. CDR3 residues: CASSPTVLTTDTQYF. Written as DNA, the CDR3 is TGCGCCAGCAGCCCGACAGTACTTACCACAGATACGCAGTATTTT.

This chain links TRBV20-1 with TRBJ1-2; D not certain. The CDR3 totals 10 residues. Per germline, CDR1 DFQATT and CDR2 SNEGSKA (reference sequence). The V end was cut by 5 bases, the J end by 9 bases, with 10 bases between. The CDR3 nucleotides read TGCAGTGCTTTGACCGCCCGCTACACCTTC. Its protein product is CSALTARYTF.

This chain connects TRBV29-1 to TRBJ2-5; weak D call: TRBD1 (5 bases). CDR3 length equals 12 residues. The germline CDR1 and CDR2 sequences are SQVTM and ANQGSEA. Deletions cut 3 bases from V and 11 bases from J, with 16 bases between. The CDR3 is CSVEFQGTGQYF. The CDR3 DNA is TGCAGCGTTGAGTTTCAGGGAACCGGGCAGTACTTC.

The chain is built from TRBV28 and TRBJ2-3; D not resolved. The V gene lost 4 bases and the J gene lost 0 bases, with 11 bases spanning the gap. There are 15 residues in the CDR3. Per germline, CDR1 MDHEN and CDR2 SYDVKM. CDR3 protein: CASSSVGVSTDTQYF. DNA for the CDR3: TGTGCCAGCAGTTCCGTAGGCGTGAGCACAGATACGCAGTATTTT.

The rearrangement links TRBV9 to TRBJ2-3; D ambiguous. This CDR3 has 13 residues. V lost 8 bases and J lost 0, with 10 bases in between. The germline V gene encodes CDR1 SGDLS and CDR2 YYNGEE. The DNA of the CDR3 is TGTGCCAGTACTCCGGTTAGCACAGATACGCAGTATTTT. Its translation: CASTPVSTDTQYF.

The chain combines TRBV19 with TRBJ2-1; D may be TRBD1 (5 bases). Trimming removed 7 bases from V and 7 bases from J, with 20 bases in between. The CDR3 totals 15 residues. Germline assignment: CDR1 LNHDA and CDR2 SQIVND (reference sequence). The CDR3 here is CASNPPGRDSNEQFF. CDR3 coding DNA: TGTGCCAGTAACCCCCCCGGCAGGGATAGTAATGAGCAGTTCTTC.

With respect to this clone: This specimen includes other DNA sequences encoding the same CDR3. The V call is TRBV27, the J call TRBJ2-1; D is uncertain. V lost 9 bases and J 6 bases, leaving 9 bases between the germline ends. The CDR3 covers 11 residues. Looked up from germline, CDR1 is MNHEY and CDR2 is SMNVEV (reference sequence). CDR3 in amino acids: CASGLRNEQFF. The CDR3 DNA is TGTGCCAGTGGTCTCCGCAATGAGCAGTTCTTC.

This chain uses TRBV7-8 with TRBJ2-1; 7 bases match TRBD2. The germline V gene encodes CDR1 SGHVS and CDR2 FQNEAQ. This CDR3 comprises 15 residues. Losses at the gene ends were 6 bases for V and 3 bases for J; bases not matched to a gene: 8. The CDR3 region is CASRERESFYNEQFF. The CDR3 DNA is TGTGCCAGCAGGGAGCGGGAAAGTTTCTACAATGAGCAGTTCTTC.

This clone was observed once. The chain has TRBV4-1 and TRBJ2-7, with 9 bases that match TRBD1. The germline V gene has CDR1 MGHRA and CDR2 YSYEKL. The ends lost 4 bases at V and 4 bases at J; junction bases unmatched: 2. The CDR3 has 13 amino acids. CDR3 nucleotide sequence: TGCGCCAGCAGCCTGGACAGGGGATACGAGCAGTACTTC. As protein: CASSLDRGYEQYF.

This rearrangement joins TRBV4-1 to TRBJ2-7; either TRBD1 or TRBD2 may fit D (7 bases each). The length of the CDR3 is 16 residues. Germline CDR1 MGHRA, CDR2 YSYEKL. V dropped 0 bases and J dropped 4 bases, with 16 bases sitting between them. CDR3: CASSQDPGGGPYEQYF. In DNA, the CDR3 is TGCGCCAGCAGCCAAGATCCAGGGGGAGGGCCTTACGAGCAGTACTTC.

V is TRBV28 and J is TRBJ2-3; D unclear. V lost 1 base and J 4 bases, leaving 12 bases between the germline ends. Germline V gives CDR1 MDHEN, CDR2 SYDVKM. The CDR3 is 15 residues long. In DNA form, the CDR3 reads TGTGCCAGCAGTTTATCGGATTCGATATCAGATACGCAGTATTTT. Translation: CASSLSDSISDTQYF.

The V call is TRBV5-1, the J call TRBJ2-1; 8 bases align to TRBD1. CDR1 is SGHRS and CDR2 is YFSETQ in the germline V gene. The V segment lost 0 bases and the J segment 4 bases; nucleotides outside the gene matches: 12. The CDR3 consists of 18 residues. The CDR3 DNA sequence: TGCGCCAGCAGCTTGGTGGGGTCAGGGGGCGGGAATTACAATGAGCAGTTCTTC. This translates into CASSLVGSGGGNYNEQFF.

The V and J genes are TRBV28 and TRBJ2-1; D uncertain. Germline lookup yields CDR1 MDHEN and CDR2 SYDVKM. CDR3 size: 14 residues. Trimming removed 6 bases at V and 5 bases at J, with 14 bases between. The CDR3 protein is CASSLTADNNEQFF. CDR3 nucleotides: TGTGCCAGCAGCTTGACGGCTGACAACAATGAGCAGTTCTTC.